What follows are 7 T cell receptor beta chains derived from one specimen sequenced in a study of response to subunit inactivated influenza vaccine. A single record per CDR3 protein comes from TCRdb applying MiXCR to the RT-PCR reads. The data hold approximately 310,000 distinct CDR3 sequences, with just over 20% observed a single time. The sample here was PBMCs from blood, taken 21 months after vaccination. These receptors were collected from a man between 50 and 70 years old who received an inactivated influenza vaccine.

This clonotype appeared a few times. The rearrangement joins TRBV28 to TRBJ2-3; perhaps TRBD2 as D (5 bases). The germline V and J ends were trimmed by 4 bases and 2 bases, with 13 bases remaining between them. CDR3 length: 15 amino acids. CDR1 is MDHEN and CDR2 is SYDVKM in the germline V gene. The CDR3 reads CASSWAGTFTDTQYF. For the CDR3, the DNA is TGTGCCAGCAGTTGGGCGGGTACGTTCACAGATACGCAGTATTTT.

This clonotype has a handful of counts. V and J are TRBV19 and TRBJ1-2, with 9 bases aligning to TRBD1. Germline loops: CDR1 LNHDA, CDR2 SQIVND (reference sequence). The CDR3 has 16 amino acids. The V segment lost 5 bases and the J segment 4 bases; nucleotides outside the gene matches: 11. The CDR3 reads CASSPRTGETFYGYTF. DNA of the CDR3: TGTGCCAGTAGTCCCCGGACAGGGGAGACCTTCTATGGCTACACCTTC.

This clonotype occurred a few times. The chain links TRBV10-3 to TRBJ1-1; maybe TRBD1 (5 bases). CDR3 size: 13 residues. Per the germline V gene, CDR1 is ENHRY and CDR2 is SYGVKD. Deletions cut 3 bases from V and 2 bases from J, with 7 bases between. The CDR3 DNA is TGTGCCATCAGTGACCAGGGAAACACTGAAGCTTTCTTT. This sequence encodes CAISDQGNTEAFF.

The chain joins TRBV11-3 to TRBJ2-2; maybe TRBD2 (5 bases). Germline V gene sequence: CDR1 SGHNT, CDR2 YENEEA. This CDR3 has 14 residues. The germline V and J ends were trimmed by 5 bases and 1 base, with 8 bases remaining between them. The CDR3, as DNA: TGTGCCAGCAGCCGGGATTTGAACACCGGGGAGCTGTTTTTT. Its translation is CASSRDLNTGELFF.

The rearrangement joins TRBV28 to TRBJ2-5; 7 bases fit TRBD2. Per germline, CDR1 MDHEN and CDR2 SYDVKM. The CDR3 runs to 12 residues. V trimming: 8 bases; J trimming: 5 bases; junction bases outside the gene matches: 5. The CDR3 DNA is TGTGCCAGCCGCAGACTAGCCGAGACCCAGTACTTC. It specifies CASRRLAETQYF. Full variable domain (rest looked up from reference TRBV28 and TRBJ2-5): DVKVTQSSRYLVKRTGEKVFLECVQDMDHENMFWYRQDPGLGLRLIYFSYDVKMKEKGDIPEGYSVSREKKERFSLILESASTNQTSMYLCASRRLAETQYFGPGTRLLVL.

This clonotype was seen at least ten times. The chain recombines TRBV29-1 with TRBJ1-1; 11 positions agree with TRBD1. The CDR3 extends over 16 amino acids. The V and J ends lost 0 bases and 13 bases, in that order; junction bases with no gene match: 16. The V gene's germline CDR1 is SQVTM and CDR2 ANQGSEA. This chain's CDR3 is CSVEDTRGQGGSLLFF. CDR3 bases: TGCAGCGTTGAAGATACGAGGGGACAGGGGGGATCCCTCCTTTTCTTT.

The V call is TRBV5-1, the J call TRBJ2-7; the match to TRBD2 covers 11 bases. V gave up 0 bases and J gave up 7 bases; unmatched junction bases: 12. From germline, CDR1 is SGHRS and CDR2 YFSETQ. The CDR3 has 17 residues. CDR3 DNA sequence: TGCGCCAGCAGCTTGGCCAATCTACTAGCGGGAGAGACGGAGCAGTACTTC. Translation: CASSLANLLAGETEQYF.